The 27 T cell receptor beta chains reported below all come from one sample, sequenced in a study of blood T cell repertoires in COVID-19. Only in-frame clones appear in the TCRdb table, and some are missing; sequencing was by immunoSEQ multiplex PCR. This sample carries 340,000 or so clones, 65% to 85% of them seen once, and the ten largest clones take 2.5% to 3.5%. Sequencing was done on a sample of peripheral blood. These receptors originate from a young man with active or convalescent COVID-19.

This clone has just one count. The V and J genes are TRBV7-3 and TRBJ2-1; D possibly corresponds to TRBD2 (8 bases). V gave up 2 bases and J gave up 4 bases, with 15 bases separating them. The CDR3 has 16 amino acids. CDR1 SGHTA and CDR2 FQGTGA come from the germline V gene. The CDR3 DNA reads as TGTGCCAGCAGCTTACAGGCGGGGGGACAGTACAATGAGCAGTTCTTC. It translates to CASSLQAGGQYNEQFF.

The CDR3 region is CASSLDFRVTGGERNEQFF. In nucleotides, the CDR3 is TGTGCCAGCAGCTTAGATTTCCGTGTTACAGGGGGCGAACGCAATGAGCAGTTCTTC. The chain combines TRBV7-6 with TRBJ2-1; 9 bases fit TRBD1. Germline CDR1 is SGHVS and CDR2 is FNYEAQ. The CDR3 has 19 residues. V lost 1 base, J lost 6 bases, and 16 bases stayed unmatched.

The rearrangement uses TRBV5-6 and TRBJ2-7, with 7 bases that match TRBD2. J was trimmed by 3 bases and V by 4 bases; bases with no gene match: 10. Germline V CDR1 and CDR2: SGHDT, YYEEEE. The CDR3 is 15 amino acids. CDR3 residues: CASSEVWGGGYEQYF. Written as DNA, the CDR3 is TGTGCCAGCAGCGAAGTTTGGGGGGGAGGCTACGAGCAGTACTTC. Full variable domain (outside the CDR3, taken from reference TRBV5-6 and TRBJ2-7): DAGVTQSPTHLIKTRGQQVTLRCSPKSGHDTVSWYQQALGQGPQFIFQYYEEEERQRGNFPDRFSGHQFPNYSSELNVNALLLGDSALYLCASSEVWGGGYEQYFGPGTRLTVT.

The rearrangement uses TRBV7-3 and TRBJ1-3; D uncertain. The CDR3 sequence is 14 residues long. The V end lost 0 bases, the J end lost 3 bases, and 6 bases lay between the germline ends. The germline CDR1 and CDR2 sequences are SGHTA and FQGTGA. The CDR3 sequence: CASSLTGGGNTIYF. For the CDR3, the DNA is TGTGCCAGCAGCTTAACAGGCGGTGGAAACACCATATATTTT.

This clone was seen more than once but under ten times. CDR3 bases: TGCGCCAGCAGCCAAGACACCCGGGGGGGTTCACCCCTCCACTTT. Translated, it gives CASSQDTRGGSPLHF. The chain is built from TRBV4-1 and TRBJ1-6; tentatively, D is TRBD1 (5 bases). Germline assignment: CDR1 MGHRA and CDR2 YSYEKL. The germline V and J ends were trimmed by 0 bases and 9 bases, with 12 bases remaining between them. CDR3 length: 15 residues.

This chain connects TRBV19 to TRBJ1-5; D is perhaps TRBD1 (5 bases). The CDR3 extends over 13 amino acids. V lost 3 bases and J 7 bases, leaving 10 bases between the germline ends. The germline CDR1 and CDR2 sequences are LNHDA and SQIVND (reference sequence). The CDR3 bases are TGTGCCAGTAGTATCCAGGGAAGGCAGCCCCAGCATTTT. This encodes CASSIQGRQPQHF. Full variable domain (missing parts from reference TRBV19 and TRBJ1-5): DGGITQSPKYLFRKEGQNVTLSCEQNLNHDAMYWYRQDPGQGLRLIYYSQIVNDFQKGDIAEGYSVSREKKESFPLTVTSAQKNPTAFYLCASSIQGRQPQHFGDGTRLSIL.

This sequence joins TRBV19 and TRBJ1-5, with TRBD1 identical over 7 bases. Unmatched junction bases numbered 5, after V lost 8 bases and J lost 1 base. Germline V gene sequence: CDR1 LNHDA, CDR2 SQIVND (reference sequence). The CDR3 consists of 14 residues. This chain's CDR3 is CASGRQGSNQPQHF. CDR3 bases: TGTGCCAGTGGCCGACAGGGCAGCAATCAGCCCCAGCATTTT.

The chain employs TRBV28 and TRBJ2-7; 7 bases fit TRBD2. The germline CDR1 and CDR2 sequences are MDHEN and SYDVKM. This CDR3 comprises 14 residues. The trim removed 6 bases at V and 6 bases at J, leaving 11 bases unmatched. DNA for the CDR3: TGTGCCAGCAGGGGGAGGGTTTTCCCCCTCGAGCAGTACTTC. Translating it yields CASRGRVFPLEQYF.

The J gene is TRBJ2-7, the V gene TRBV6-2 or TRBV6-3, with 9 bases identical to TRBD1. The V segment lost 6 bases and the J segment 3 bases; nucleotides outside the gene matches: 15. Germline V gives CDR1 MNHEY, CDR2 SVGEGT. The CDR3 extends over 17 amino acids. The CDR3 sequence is CASSKGTGWSPSYEQYF. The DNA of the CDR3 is TGTGCCAGCAGCAAGGGGACAGGGTGGTCCCCTAGCTACGAGCAGTACTTC.

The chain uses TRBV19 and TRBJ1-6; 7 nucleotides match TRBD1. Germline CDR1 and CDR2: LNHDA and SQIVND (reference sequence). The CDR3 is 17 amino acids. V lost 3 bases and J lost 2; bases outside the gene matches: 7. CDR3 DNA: TGTGCCAGTAGTATGACGGGGACAGCCACCTATAATTCACCCCTCCACTTT. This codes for CASSMTGTATYNSPLHF.

The CDR3 loop is CATRTSGAYNEQFF. The CDR3 DNA follows: TGTGCCACCAGGACTAGCGGGGCCTACAATGAGCAGTTCTTC. The chain is built from TRBV28 and TRBJ2-1, with 12 bases identical to TRBD2. V was clipped by 10 bases and J by 2 bases; unmatched bases: 3. This CDR3 has 14 amino acids. Germline V CDR1 and CDR2: MDHEN, SYDVKM.

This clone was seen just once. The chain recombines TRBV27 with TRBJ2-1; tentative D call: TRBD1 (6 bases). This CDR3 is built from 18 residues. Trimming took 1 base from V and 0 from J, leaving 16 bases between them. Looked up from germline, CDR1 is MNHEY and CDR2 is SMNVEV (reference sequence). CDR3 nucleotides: TGTGCCAGCAGTTTATGGGGTTGGGGGCAGAACTCCTACAATGAGCAGTTCTTC. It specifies CASSLWGWGQNSYNEQFF.

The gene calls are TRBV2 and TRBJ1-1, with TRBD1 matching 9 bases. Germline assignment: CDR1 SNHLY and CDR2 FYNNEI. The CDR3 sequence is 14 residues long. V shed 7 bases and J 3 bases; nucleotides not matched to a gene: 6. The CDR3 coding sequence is TGTGCCAGCACTCGGGACAGGGAGGACACTGAAGCTTTCTTT. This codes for CASTRDREDTEAFF.

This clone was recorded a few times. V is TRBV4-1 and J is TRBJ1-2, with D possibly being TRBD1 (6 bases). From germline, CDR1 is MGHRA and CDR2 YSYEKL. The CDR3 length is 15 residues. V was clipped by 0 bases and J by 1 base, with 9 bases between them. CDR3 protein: CASSQDNRDNYGYTF. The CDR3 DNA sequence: TGCGCCAGCAGCCAAGATAACAGGGATAACTATGGCTACACCTTC.

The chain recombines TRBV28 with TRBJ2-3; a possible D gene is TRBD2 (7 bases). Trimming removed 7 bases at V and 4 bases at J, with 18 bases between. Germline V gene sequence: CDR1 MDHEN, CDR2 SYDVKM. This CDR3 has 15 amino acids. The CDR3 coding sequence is TGTGCCAGCACCTCAGCGGGGCGGGGGCCAGATACGCAGTATTTT. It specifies CASTSAGRGPDTQYF.

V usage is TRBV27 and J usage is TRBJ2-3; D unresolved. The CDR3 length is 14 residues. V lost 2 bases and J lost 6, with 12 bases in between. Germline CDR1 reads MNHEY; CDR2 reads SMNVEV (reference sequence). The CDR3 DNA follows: TGTGCCAGCAGTTTAGGGCCCCCCCCGGATACGCAGTATTTT. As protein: CASSLGPPPDTQYF.

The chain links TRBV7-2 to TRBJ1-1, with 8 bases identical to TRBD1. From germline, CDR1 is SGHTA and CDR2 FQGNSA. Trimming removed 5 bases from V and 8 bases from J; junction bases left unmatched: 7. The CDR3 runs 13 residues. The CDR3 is CASSPPDREEAFF. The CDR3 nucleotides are TGTGCCAGCAGCCCCCCGGACAGGGAAGAAGCTTTCTTT. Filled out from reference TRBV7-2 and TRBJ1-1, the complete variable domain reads GAGVSQSPSNKVTEKGKDVELRCDPISGHTALYWYRQSLGQGLEFLIYFQGNSAPDKSGLPSDRFSAERTGGSVSTLTIQRTQQEDSAVYLCASSPPDREEAFFGQGTRLTVV.

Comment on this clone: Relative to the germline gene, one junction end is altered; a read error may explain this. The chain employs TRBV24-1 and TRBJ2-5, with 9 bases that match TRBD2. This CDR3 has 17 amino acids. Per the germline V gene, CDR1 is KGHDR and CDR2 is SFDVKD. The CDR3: CATSYLGREGKGETQYF. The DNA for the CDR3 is TGTGCCACCAGTTATTTAGGGCGGGAGGGTAAGGGAGAGACCCAGTACTTC.

CDR3 region: CASSLGPGGSWNEQFF. CDR3 coding DNA: TGTGCCAGCAGCTTGGGCCCCGGCGGGAGTTGGAATGAGCAGTTCTTC. The J gene is TRBJ2-1, the V gene TRBV5-5; TRBD2 aligns across 7 bases. V shed 0 bases and J 7 bases; nucleotides not matched to a gene: 10. This CDR3 has 16 amino acids. Germline values: CDR1 SGHKS, CDR2 YYEKEE (reference sequence).

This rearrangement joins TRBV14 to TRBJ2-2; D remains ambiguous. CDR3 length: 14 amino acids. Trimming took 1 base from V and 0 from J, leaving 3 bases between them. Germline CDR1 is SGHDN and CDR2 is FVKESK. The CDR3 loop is CASSQVSNTGELFF. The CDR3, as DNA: TGTGCCAGCAGCCAAGTCTCGAACACCGGGGAGCTGTTTTTT.

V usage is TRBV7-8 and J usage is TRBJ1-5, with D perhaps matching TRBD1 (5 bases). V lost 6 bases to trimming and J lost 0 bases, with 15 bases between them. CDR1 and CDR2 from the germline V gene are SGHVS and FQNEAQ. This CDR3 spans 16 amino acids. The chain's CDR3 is CASRLTPGLSNQPQHF. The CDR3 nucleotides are TGTGCCAGCAGATTAACCCCAGGGCTTAGCAATCAGCCCCAGCATTTT.

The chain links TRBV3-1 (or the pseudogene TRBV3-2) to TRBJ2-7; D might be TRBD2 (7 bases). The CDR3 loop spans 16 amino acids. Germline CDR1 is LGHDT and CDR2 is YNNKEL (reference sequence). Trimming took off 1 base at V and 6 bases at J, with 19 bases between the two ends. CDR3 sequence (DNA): TGTGCCAGCAGCCAAGTGGCGGGGGCGGGCCGGGGCGAGCAGTACTTC. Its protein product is CASSQVAGAGRGEQYF.

The CDR3: CARGTVNQVIQYF. CDR3 bases: TGTGCCAGGGGGACAGTTAATCAGGTTATTCAGTACTTC. The genes are TRBV2 and TRBJ2-4; 7 positions agree with TRBD1. Germline CDR1 SNHLY, CDR2 FYNNEI. CDR3 size: 13 residues. The V and J ends lost 9 bases and 10 bases, in that order; junction bases with no gene match: 12.

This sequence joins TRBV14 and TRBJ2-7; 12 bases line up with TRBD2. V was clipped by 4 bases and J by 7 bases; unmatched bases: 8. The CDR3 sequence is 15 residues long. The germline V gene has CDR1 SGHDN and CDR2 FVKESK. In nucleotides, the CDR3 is TGTGCCAGCAGCCGACTAGCGGGGGCCACCAGGGAGCAGTACTTC. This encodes CASSRLAGATREQYF. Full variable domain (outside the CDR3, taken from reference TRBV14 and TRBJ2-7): EAGVTQFPSHSVIEKGQTVTLRCDPISGHDNLYWYRRVMGKEIKFLLHFVKESKQDESGMPNNRFLAERTGGTYSTLKVQPAELEDSGVYFCASSRLAGATREQYFGPGTRLTVT.

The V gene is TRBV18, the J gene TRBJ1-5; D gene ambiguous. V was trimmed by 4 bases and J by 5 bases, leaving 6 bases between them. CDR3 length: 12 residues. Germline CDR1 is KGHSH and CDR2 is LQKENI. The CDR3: CASSHQDQPQHF. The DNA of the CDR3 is TGTGCCAGCTCACACCAGGATCAGCCCCAGCATTTT.

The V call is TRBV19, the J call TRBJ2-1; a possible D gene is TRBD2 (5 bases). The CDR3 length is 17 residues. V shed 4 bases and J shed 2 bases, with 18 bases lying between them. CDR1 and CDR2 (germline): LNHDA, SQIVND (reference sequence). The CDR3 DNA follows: TGTGCCAGTAGTAGGAGGCTAACCGGTGGCCCCTACAATGAGCAGTTCTTC. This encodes CASSRRLTGGPYNEQFF.

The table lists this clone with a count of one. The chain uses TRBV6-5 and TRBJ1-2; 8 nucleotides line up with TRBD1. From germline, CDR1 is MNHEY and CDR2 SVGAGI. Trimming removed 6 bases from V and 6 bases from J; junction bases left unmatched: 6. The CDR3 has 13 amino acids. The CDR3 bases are TGTGCCAGCAGGAAGGGACAGGCCCATGGCTACACCTTC. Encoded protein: CASRKGQAHGYTF.